Listed below are T cell receptor beta chains from one sample, sequenced in a study of T cell responses to AZD1222 COVID-19 vaccine. Method: immunoSEQ multiplex PCR; TCRdb's copy keeps in-frame clones and lacks some. Here the sample spans about 140,000 clones, 90% being singletons. The input for sequencing was peripheral blood, taken on day 0 of AZD1222 vaccination. These receptor sequences come from an adult in good health. Both conserved end residues are part of each CDR3. D genes are given only for firm matches. Some rows mark clone size as missing; the rest say once, few, many or name a class of expanded clone.

j_call v_call clone_size d_call cdr3_nt cdr3_aa
TRBJ1-1 TRBV6-2/TRBV6-3 - - TGTGCCAGCAGTTACACGGGGTCGAACACTGAAGCTTTCTTT CASSYTGSNTEAFF
TRBJ1-5 TRBV10-3 - TRBD1 TGTGCCATCAGCCCGACAGGGCCGGGGCAGCCCCAGCATTTT CAISPTGPGQPQHF
TRBJ2-7 TRBV12-3/TRBV12-4 few - TGTGCCAGCAGTAACGGGGAGTACTACGAGCAGTACTTC CASSNGEYYEQYF
TRBJ2-2 TRBV7-2 many - TGTGCCAGCAGACTTTCGATCAGCGGAAACACCGGGGAGCTGTTTTTT CASRLSISGNTGELFF
TRBJ1-2 TRBV30 - - TGTGCCTGGAGTGTAAGAGGAGGGAGGGCCTGGAGCTACACCTTC CAWSVRGGRAWSYTF
TRBJ1-4 TRBV15 - - TGTGCCACCAGCGAACAGGGAGTAGAAAAACTGTTTTTT CATSEQGVEKLFF
TRBJ2-7 TRBV5-1 - - TGCGCCAGCAGCTTATGGGGGACGGCGGTCGACGAGCAGTACTTC CASSLWGTAVDEQYF
TRBJ1-1 TRBV25-1 - - TGTGCCAGCAGTGGCCTCACCTGGGACACTGAAGCTTTCTTT CASSGLTWDTEAFF
TRBJ1-1 TRBV6-6 - - TGTGCCAGCAGTTACTTGACGGAAGCTTTCTTT CASSYLTEAFF
TRBJ2-7 TRBV4-3 - - TGCGCCAGCAGCCTCCAGGGGGTAGCGGGAAATCCCTCCTACGAGCAGTACTTC CASSLQGVAGNPSYEQYF
TRBJ2-1 TRBV5-1 - TRBD2 TGCGCCAGCAGCTCTACCGGGACTAGCGGGGTAGGGCAGTTCTTC CASSSTGTSGVGQFF
TRBJ2-2 TRBV14 - - TGTGCCAGCAGCCAAAAGGGGGAGCGGCCAGGGGTCGGGGAGCTGTTTTTT CASSQKGERPGVGELFF
TRBJ1-2 TRBV2 - - TGTGCCAGCAGTGGGACAGTCAGCAGGCCTAACTATGGCTACACCTTC CASSGTVSRPNYGYTF
TRBJ2-7 TRBV7-9 - - TGTGCCAGCAGCTTAGGGCAGGCCTACAGCTCCTACGAGCAGTACTTC CASSLGQAYSSYEQYF
TRBJ1-6 TRBV9 - - TGTGCCAGCAGAAACGACATGGGGCGCATGTCACCCCTCCACTTT CASRNDMGRMSPLHF
TRBJ1-2 TRBV19 - - TGTGCCAGTAGTATTCTCGCGGGGGCGAACTATGGCTACACCTTC CASSILAGANYGYTF
TRBJ1-3 TRBV6-5 - - TGTGCCAGCAGTTACTCGATGGCAGGGGCTGGAAACACCATATATTTT CASSYSMAGAGNTIYF
TRBJ1-4 TRBV12-2 - - TGTGCAAGTCGCTTTTCCGGGACCTCTAATGAAAAACTGTTTTTT CASRFSGTSNEKLFF
TRBJ2-3 TRBV29-1 - - TGCAGCGTTCAAAGGAGGGCAGGAAGCACAGATACGCAGTATTTT CSVQRRAGSTDTQYF
TRBJ2-1 TRBV6-6 - TRBD2 TGTGCCAGCAGTTGGGGGGGACCCTCCTACAATGAGCAGTTCTTC CASSWGGPSYNEQFF
TRBJ1-5 TRBV5-1 - - TGCGCCAGCAGCCAGGGCGCTGGGGAGGCACAGCCCCAGCATTTT CASSQGAGEAQPQHF
TRBJ1-1 TRBV13 - - TGTGCCAGCAGCCGACATAGTTTACAGGGACTCGCCTATGGGAACACTGAAGCTTTCTTT CASSRHSLQGLAYGNTEAFF
TRBJ1-1 TRBV7-8 - TRBD1 TGTGCCAGCAGCTTTTTACGACAGGGTGTCGACACTGAAGCTTTCTTT CASSFLRQGVDTEAFF